These T cell receptor beta chains were read from a single sample in a study of cytomegalovirus exposure and HLA in healthy donors. Assay: immunoSEQ multiplex PCR; the TCRdb copy retains only in-frame clones and omits some. The table has some 190,000 clones, about four fifths seen once. The sample consisted of PBMCs. The origin of the receptors is a female donor in good health and CMV-seronegative. Each CDR3 is given with its conserved first and last residue. Fields, in order: J gene, V gene, CDR3 protein.

TRBJ2-1	TRBV28	CASSLEGFGEQFF
TRBJ1-2	TRBV2	CASSAGIVIGYTF
TRBJ1-1	TRBV5-6	CASSSPPDRATEAFF
TRBJ1-1	TRBV19	CASSTTWDSTEAFF
TRBJ2-3	TRBV9	CASSVQSRGDTQYF
TRBJ2-5	TRBV7-9	CASSPASGQETQYF
TRBJ1-5	TRBV21-1	CASSKRQRMWPQHF
TRBJ2-2	TRBV7-9	CASSLGVVAGELFF
TRBJ2-3	TRBV6-1	CASSYGTDTQYF
TRBJ1-1	TRBV23-1	CASSQSRDPPEAFF
TRBJ2-7	TRBV5-4	CASSGTGQETYEQYF